This section outlines one TCR beta chain sequence together with its context. Its target is unknown. The source of the sample is a study of beta chain features in type 1 diabetes. General study points: Shortening that was moderate but significant affected the TCRB CDR3s of Type 1 diabetes patients in all four CD4+ subsets.

CDR3 length: 13 amino acids. The germline V gene has CDR1 SGHDN and CDR2 FVKESK. V was clipped by 8 bases and J by 1 base, with 11 bases between them. The study reverse transcribed the entire isolated RNA, so it sequenced expressed TCRB transcripts. The method was immunoSEQ multiplex PCR; TCRdb's version includes in-frame clones alone and lacks a portion of them. Here the sample spans more than 550,000 clones, more than 13% being singletons. A CD45RO/CCR7/CD25/CD127/CD95/CD27 panel sorted naive, central memory, regulatory and stem cell-like memory CD4+ cells. This TCR was sampled from a man aged 18 to 30 with type 1 diabetes. The sample was naive CD4+ T cells from blood. J is TRBJ1-1 and V is TRBV14; no reliable D call. This CDR3 is CASFDSGNTEAFF. The CDR3 DNA sequence: TGTGCCAGCTTCGATTCAGGGAACACTGAAGCTTTCTTT. Looking up the rest from reference TRBV14 and TRBJ1-1 gives the full variable domain: EAGVTQFPSHSVIEKGQTVTLRCDPISGHDNLYWYRRVMGKEIKFLLHFVKESKQDESGMPNNRFLAERTGGTYSTLKVQPAELEDSGVYFCASFDSGNTEAFFGQGTRLTVV.